The 32 T cell receptor beta chains below come from one sample, sequenced in a study of cytomegalovirus exposure and HLA in healthy donors (dated by TCRdb to between 2016 and 2019). Libraries were built with the immunoSEQ multiplex PCR assay. A mixture of 60 forward primers for TCR Vbeta segments and 13 reverse primers for TCR Jbeta segments was used in the multiplex PCR. The table comes from immuneACCESS by way of TCRdb, which keeps in-frame sequences with V and J called. Part of the clones is missing from these tables; in studies checked, under half for an unresolved V gene and the rest for unknown reasons. The sample table shows some 70,000 clones, and roughly 65% are seen once. In total, the top ten clones hold approximately 15% of the sample. The sample consisted of PBMCs. These TCRs come from a male donor in good health and CMV-seropositive.

CDR3 sequence: CSVEGQASSYNEQFF. The CDR3 nucleotides are TGCAGCGTTGAGGGCCAGGCGAGCTCCTACAATGAGCAGTTCTTC. The V call is TRBV29-1, the J call TRBJ2-1, with D uncertain. The CDR3 is 15 residues long. The V end lost 3 bases, the J end lost 0 bases, and 12 bases lay between the germline ends. Germline V gene data show CDR1 as SQVTM and CDR2 as ANQGSEA.

This clone was recorded only once. V gene TRBV5-1 combines with J gene TRBJ2-3; D uncertain. Germline CDR1 is SGHRS and CDR2 is YFSETQ. The CDR3 has 16 amino acids. V lost 0 bases to trimming and J lost 0 bases, with 11 bases between them. The CDR3 bases are TGCGCCAGCAGCTTGGCACCTGGGCTAAGCACAGATACGCAGTATTTT. Its translation: CASSLAPGLSTDTQYF.

The count of this clone is one. J is TRBJ1-1 and V is TRBV7-2; 11 bases are shared with TRBD1. This CDR3 has 15 amino acids. CDR1 and CDR2 (germline): SGHTA, FQGNSA. V lost 3 bases and J lost 4; bases outside the gene matches: 4. The CDR3 DNA is TGTGCCAGCAGCTTGTGGACAGGGGGCATCACTGAAGCTTTCTTT. Residues: CASSLWTGGITEAFF.

This clone was counted once. J is TRBJ2-7 and V is TRBV7-6; 7 bases match TRBD1. The ends lost 5 bases at V and 5 bases at J; junction bases unmatched: 9. The CDR3 loop spans 14 amino acids. Per germline, CDR1 SGHVS and CDR2 FNYEAQ. CDR3: CASSPNDRAHEQYF. DNA of the CDR3: TGTGCCAGCAGCCCGAATGACAGGGCCCACGAGCAGTACTTC.

The V and J genes are TRBV6-6 and TRBJ2-7; 8 nucleotides align to TRBD2. V shed 6 bases, J shed 1 base, and the junction held 5 bases outside the gene matches. The CDR3 loop spans 14 amino acids. From germline, CDR1 is MNHNY and CDR2 SVGAGI (reference sequence). CDR3 in amino acids: CASRLTSDSYEQYF. Here the CDR3 DNA reads TGTGCCAGCAGGCTGACTAGCGATTCCTACGAGCAGTACTTC.

This chain links TRBV5-1 with TRBJ2-1, with a weak D call TRBD2 (5 bases). The CDR3 is 16 residues long. Germline V lookup: CDR1 SGHRS, CDR2 YFSETQ. With 1 base removed from V and 0 bases from J, the gap between germline ends came to 11 bases. The DNA for the CDR3 is TGCGCCAGCAGCTTGCCTAGCCTAAGCTCCTACAATGAGCAGTTCTTC. This sequence encodes CASSLPSLSSYNEQFF.

The chain is built from TRBV7-2 and TRBJ2-3, with TRBD2 identical over 9 bases. The CDR3 spans 16 residues. Losses at the gene ends were 11 bases for V and 5 bases for J; bases not matched to a gene: 17. Germline loops: CDR1 SGHTA, CDR2 FQGNSA. The CDR3 region is CACTQMRGGRVDTQYF. The CDR3 nucleotides read TGTGCCTGTACTCAGATGCGGGGGGGCCGCGTAGATACGCAGTATTTT. Complete variable domain (other parts from reference TRBV7-2 and TRBJ2-3): GAGVSQSPSNKVTEKGKDVELRCDPISGHTALYWYRQSLGQGLEFLIYFQGNSAPDKSGLPSDRFSAERTGGSVSTLTIQRTQQEDSAVYLCACTQMRGGRVDTQYFGPGTRLTVL.

The chain is built from TRBV19 and TRBJ2-2; 9 bases are a match to TRBD1. The CDR3 length is 15 residues. Germline V lookup: CDR1 LNHDA, CDR2 SQIVND (reference sequence). V trimming: 8 bases; J trimming: 0 bases; junction bases outside the gene matches: 4. CDR3 in amino acids: CASSGTGTNTGELFF. The DNA for the CDR3 is TGTGCCAGTTCCGGGACAGGGACGAACACCGGGGAGCTGTTTTTT.

In DNA form, the CDR3 reads TGCGCCAGCAGCCAAGGATATACAGGGGACACTGAAGCTTTCTTT. Its translation: CASSQGYTGDTEAFF. This sequence joins TRBV4-3 and TRBJ1-1, with 7 nucleotides matching TRBD1. V shed 1 base and J 3 bases; nucleotides not matched to a gene: 5. The CDR3 sequence is 15 residues long. Germline V CDR1 and CDR2: LGHNA, YSLEER.

This sequence joins TRBV28 and TRBJ2-1; D possibly corresponds to TRBD1 (6 bases). The V gene lost 6 bases and the J gene lost 3 bases, with 9 bases spanning the gap. This CDR3 region has 13 residues. Looked up from germline, CDR1 is MDHEN and CDR2 is SYDVKM. The CDR3 DNA reads as TGTGCCAGCAGCCGGACAGACTACAATGAGCAGTTCTTC. Translated: CASSRTDYNEQFF.

A word on this clone: This sample includes further DNA sequences coding for the same CDR3. The V and J genes are TRBV7-2 and TRBJ2-3, with TRBD2 matching 7 bases. The CDR3 length is 14 residues. After removal of 1 base from V and 6 bases from J, the junction contained 4 bases not matched to a gene. Germline CDR1 and CDR2: SGHTA and FQGNSA. Here the CDR3 DNA reads TGTGCCAGCAGCTTAGGGTCCGGGGGGGATACGCAGTATTTT. The encoded protein is CASSLGSGGDTQYF. The full variable domain, in which reference TRBV7-2 and TRBJ2-3 provide the parts outside the CDR3, is GAGVSQSPSNKVTEKGKDVELRCDPISGHTALYWYRQSLGQGLEFLIYFQGNSAPDKSGLPSDRFSAERTGGSVSTLTIQRTQQEDSAVYLCASSLGSGGDTQYFGPGTRLTVL.

This chain uses TRBV5-1 with TRBJ1-1; D might be TRBD1 (6 bases). This CDR3 is built from 15 residues. The germline CDR1 and CDR2 sequences are SGHRS and YFSETQ. The ends were cut back, 5 bases at V and 0 bases at J, with 14 bases in the middle. The CDR3 here is CASRGGGIVNTEAFF. The CDR3, as DNA: TGCGCCAGCAGAGGGGGGGGGATCGTGAACACTGAAGCTTTCTTT.

The chain is built from TRBV30 and TRBJ2-2, with D maybe TRBD2 (6 bases). The CDR3 is 14 amino acids. Germline V gene lookup returns CDR1 GTSNPN and CDR2 SVGIG (reference sequence). With 8 bases removed from V and 5 bases from J, the gap between germline ends came to 18 bases. CDR3 in amino acids: CAAPGGAGTGELFF. The CDR3 coding sequence is TGTGCCGCGCCTGGGGGAGCGGGTACCGGGGAGCTGTTTTTT.

This clone showed up just a few times. The chain carries TRBV29-1 and TRBJ1-1; 10 nucleotides align to TRBD1. This CDR3 has 13 residues. Losses at the gene ends were 6 bases for V and 4 bases for J; bases not matched to a gene: 5. Germline V gives CDR1 SQVTM, CDR2 ANQGSEA. The CDR3 DNA sequence: TGCAGCGTGCGGACAGGGGGAACCACTGAAGCTTTCTTT. It codes for CSVRTGGTTEAFF. The full variable domain, in which reference TRBV29-1 and TRBJ1-1 provide the parts outside the CDR3, is SAVISQKPSRDICQRGTSLTIQCQVDSQVTMMFWYRQQPGQSLTLIATANQGSEATYESGFVIDKFPISRPNLTFSTLTVSNMSPEDSSIYLCSVRTGGTTEAFFGQGTRLTVV.

The V call is TRBV6-5, the J call TRBJ2-3, with D perhaps TRBD2 (6 bases). Trimming shortened V by 5 bases and J by 6 bases, and 18 bases separated the two germline ends. In germline, CDR1 is MNHEY, CDR2 SVGAGI. There are 15 residues in the CDR3. Here the CDR3 DNA reads TGTGCCAGCAGTCGGCCGGGACTCGGACGCGATACGCAGTATTTT. Translated: CASSRPGLGRDTQYF.

CDR3 sequence reads: CASSPEGQPNTEAFF. CDR3 nucleotide sequence: TGTGCCAGCAGCCCCGAGGGACAGCCAAACACTGAAGCTTTCTTT. The chain has TRBV9 and TRBJ1-1, with TRBD1 matching 7 bases. Trimming cost V 4 bases and J 2 bases; bases outside gene matches: 8. Germline assignment: CDR1 SGDLS and CDR2 YYNGEE. This CDR3 has 15 amino acids. Drawing the rest from reference TRBV9 and TRBJ1-1, the complete variable domain is DSGVTQTPKHLITATGQRVTLRCSPRSGDLSVYWYQQSLDQGLQFLIQYYNGEERAKGNILERFSAQQFPDLHSELNLSSLELGDSALYFCASSPEGQPNTEAFFGQGTRLTVV.

Worth noting for this clone: Other DNA sequences in the sample encode the same CDR3. J is TRBJ1-6 and V is TRBV15; D perhaps matches TRBD1 (5 bases). In germline, CDR1 is LNHNV, CDR2 YYDKDF (reference sequence). Trimming removed 2 bases from V and 3 bases from J, with 5 bases in between. The CDR3 is 14 amino acids. The CDR3 region is CATSRQGYNSPLHF. The CDR3 region has the DNA TGTGCCACCAGCAGACAGGGCTATAATTCACCCCTCCACTTT.

The rearrangement joins TRBV18 to TRBJ1-1; 7 bases agree with TRBD1. CDR1 KGHSH and CDR2 LQKENI come from the germline V gene. CDR3 length: 15 residues. Losses at the gene ends were 5 bases for V and 4 bases for J; bases not matched to a gene: 10. The chain's CDR3 is CASSFSTGDITEAFF. CDR3 DNA: TGTGCCAGCTCATTCTCCACAGGGGATATCACTGAAGCTTTCTTT.

The V call is TRBV9, the J call TRBJ1-2, with no clear D. CDR3 size: 14 residues. Germline CDR1 SGDLS, CDR2 YYNGEE. The germline V and J ends were trimmed by 0 bases and 4 bases, with 10 bases remaining between them. CDR3 region: CASSVESGLYGYTF. The CDR3 bases are TGTGCCAGCAGCGTAGAATCAGGACTCTATGGCTACACCTTC. The variable domain in full, with the rest retrieved from reference TRBV9 and TRBJ1-2, is DSGVTQTPKHLITATGQRVTLRCSPRSGDLSVYWYQQSLDQGLQFLIQYYNGEERAKGNILERFSAQQFPDLHSELNLSSLELGDSALYFCASSVESGLYGYTFGSGTRLTVV.

The V and J genes are TRBV9 and TRBJ2-1; TRBD2 agrees at 11 bases. Germline CDR1 reads SGDLS; CDR2 reads YYNGEE. The length of the CDR3 is 16 residues. V trimming: 3 bases; J trimming: 6 bases; junction bases outside the gene matches: 8. The CDR3 protein is CASSARSSGGTNEQFF. The CDR3 DNA reads TGTGCCAGCAGCGCCCGATCTAGCGGGGGGACCAATGAGCAGTTCTTC.

The chain employs TRBV4-1 and TRBJ2-7, with D unclear. Germline V gene lookup returns CDR1 MGHRA and CDR2 YSYEKL. The ends were cut back, 3 bases at V and 3 bases at J, with 3 bases in the middle. The CDR3 loop spans 11 amino acids. CDR3 protein: CASSHGYEQYF. In DNA, the CDR3 is TGCGCCAGCAGCCACGGCTACGAGCAGTACTTC.

This chain uses TRBV7-9 with TRBJ2-7; 8 nucleotides agree with TRBD2. The germline V gene encodes CDR1 SEHNR and CDR2 FQNEAQ (reference sequence). The V and J ends lost 3 bases and 1 base, in that order; junction bases with no gene match: 2. This CDR3 region has 14 residues. The CDR3 bases are TGTGCCAGCAGCTTTCCTAGCGGGTCCTACGAGCAGTACTTC. Residues: CASSFPSGSYEQYF. The full variable domain, completed using reference TRBV7-9 and TRBJ2-7, is DTGVSQNPRHKITKRGQNVTFRCDPISEHNRLYWYRQTLGQGPEFLTYFQNEAQLEKSRLLSDRFSAERPKGSFSTLEIQRTEQGDSAMYLCASSFPSGSYEQYFGPGTRLTVT.

The chain uses TRBV25-1 and TRBJ2-5, with D perhaps TRBD2 (5 bases). CDR3 length: 15 residues. The V end was cut by 5 bases, the J end by 2 bases, with 15 bases between. Germline lookup yields CDR1 MGHDK and CDR2 SYGVNS. Written as DNA, the CDR3 is TGTGCCAGCAGTAACCCCGCGGGTGGACAAGAGACCCAGTACTTC. Translation gives CASSNPAGGQETQYF. Supplemented by reference TRBV25-1 and TRBJ2-5, the full variable domain reads EADIYQTPRYLVIGTGKKITLECSQTMGHDKMYWYQQDPGMELHLIHYSYGVNSTEKGDLSSESTVSRIRTEHFPLTLESARPSHTSQYLCASSNPAGGQETQYFGPGTRLLVL.

The V and J genes are TRBV6-6 and TRBJ1-3; D is undetermined. V was clipped by 2 bases and J by 0 bases, with 11 bases between them. The CDR3 runs to 16 residues. Germline CDR1 and CDR2: MNHNY and SVGAGI (reference sequence). CDR3 sequence (DNA): TGTGCCAGCAGTTACGGCGGACTGACCTCTGGAAACACCATATATTTT. As protein: CASSYGGLTSGNTIYF.

The chain is built from TRBV2 and TRBJ2-7, with TRBD1 matching over 7 bases. Trimming removed 7 bases from V and 2 bases from J; junction bases left unmatched: 23. This CDR3 region has 19 residues. Germline V gene lookup returns CDR1 SNHLY and CDR2 FYNNEI. CDR3 loop: CASMYSSAFNRDRAYEQYF. In DNA, the CDR3 is TGTGCCAGCATGTACTCGTCAGCGTTCAACCGGGACAGAGCCTACGAGCAGTACTTC.

The genes are TRBV5-4 and TRBJ2-1; no firm D call. The V end was cut by 9 bases, the J end by 8 bases, with 12 bases between. Per germline, CDR1 SGHNT and CDR2 YYREEE (reference sequence). This CDR3 comprises 11 residues. CDR3 bases: TGTGCCATCCCAATTCGGGATGAGCAGTTCTTC. As protein: CAIPIRDEQFF.

This clone was detected once. The chain has TRBV11-2 and TRBJ2-7; TRBD2 agrees at 9 bases. The CDR3 spans 15 residues. V was clipped by 5 bases and J by 7 bases; unmatched bases: 12. Germline CDR1 is SGHAT and CDR2 is FQNNGV. In DNA, the CDR3 is TGTGCCAGCAGCGAGTCCGGCGGGGGGGCCGGGGAGCAGTACTTC. Amino acid sequence: CASSESGGGAGEQYF.

This chain joins TRBV19 and TRBJ2-7, with 9 bases fitting TRBD2. Germline lookup yields CDR1 LNHDA and CDR2 SQIVND (reference sequence). The V gene end was trimmed by 7 bases and the J gene end by 5 bases; junction bases not matched to a gene: 18. The CDR3 has 17 residues. Written as DNA, the CDR3 is TGTGCCAGTAATACCCTCGAAGTTAGCGGGAGTCTAGACGAGCAGTACTTC. Protein: CASNTLEVSGSLDEQYF.

The chain links TRBV30 to TRBJ1-2; D not certain. This CDR3 spans 14 amino acids. Trimming removed 3 bases from V and 3 bases from J, with 14 bases in between. Looked up from germline, CDR1 is GTSNPN and CDR2 is SVGIG (reference sequence). Here the CDR3 DNA reads TGTGCCTGGAGGGGCGGAGGGAGGGACTATGGCTACACCTTC. Amino acids: CAWRGGGRDYGYTF.

The chain uses TRBV7-9 and TRBJ1-2; D gene uncertain. Germline assignment: CDR1 SEHNR and CDR2 FQNEAQ (reference sequence). The length of the CDR3 is 13 residues. V was trimmed by 0 bases and J by 8 bases, leaving 10 bases between them. CDR3 DNA: TGTGCCAGCAGCTTAGCGCTCGCGTACGGCTACACCTTC. Its protein is CASSLALAYGYTF.

A remark on this clone: At one boundary the junction diverges from the germline segment, which might be a read error. This rearrangement joins TRBV7-9 to TRBJ1-6; D uncertain. Germline values: CDR1 SEHNR, CDR2 FQNEAQ (reference sequence). The CDR3 runs to 13 residues. The CDR3 protein is CSSSLSHNSPLHF. Here the CDR3 DNA reads TGTTCCAGCAGCTTGAGCCACAATTCACCCCTCCACTTT.

The chain joins TRBV11-2 to TRBJ2-1; weak D call: TRBD2 (5 bases). This CDR3 region has 16 residues. Trimming cost V 5 bases and J 9 bases, with 23 bases left between them. Germline loops: CDR1 SGHAT, CDR2 FQNNGV. CDR3 nucleotide sequence: TGTGCCAGCAGCCCACTCCGGAGAGGGCCCTATTTTGAGCAGTTCTTC. The encoded protein is CASSPLRRGPYFEQFF.